This T cell receptor (beta chain) was recorded in a study of immune evolution from preneoplasia to lung adenocarcinoma. Study information: HLA loss of heterozygosity: around 6.5% AIS, more than 14% MIA, about 35% ADC, none AAH. Study-wide points: From normal lung to invasive adenocarcinoma, top clone frequencies appeared to decrease.

Per the germline V gene, CDR1 is SGHNT and CDR2 is YYREEE (reference sequence). The CDR3 has 16 residues. V dropped 2 bases and J dropped 9; count of bases not matched to a gene: 7. As for this clone: Its target is not known.

TCRdb keeps only in-frame clones here, not all; method: immunoSEQ multiplex PCR. The table lists fewer than 50,000 clones, 65% to 80% of them singletons. Specimen: FFPE invasive lung adenocarcinoma tissue. This sequence joins TRBV5-4 and TRBJ2-1; 14 bases map to TRBD2. The origin of this receptor is a person between 55 and 69 years old with lung adenocarcinoma. The CDR3 coding sequence is TGTGCCAGCAGCTTCAAAAGACTAGCGGGGGGGGGTGAGCAGTTCTTC. Amino acids: CASSFKRLAGGGEQFF.